This T cell receptor (beta chain) originates from a study of regulatory T cells in long-lasting Graves disease. Study-level results: The persistent group shared some 2,700 public clonotypes, more than the 966 shared by new patients. Relative to newly diagnosed Graves' patients, persistent ones had lower TCR diversity.

To make TCR beta libraries, researchers used iRepertoire HTBI primers and Arm-PCR of CDR3 regions. A single record per CDR3 protein comes from TCRdb applying MiXCR to the multiplex PCR reads. The sample yields almost 350,000 distinct CDR3 sequences, 15% to 20% seen once. The germline V gene has CDR1 DFQATT and CDR2 SNEGSKA (reference sequence). The CDR3 is made up of 18 amino acids. This clonotype appeared many times. Its specificity is not known. Time point noted: persistent/refractory GD, antithyroid drugs over 5 years with positive TRAb. Generation of the TCR library employed RNA extracted from PBMCs. Criteria from the American Thyroid Association guidelines were applied to diagnose Graves' disease. Patients were from an endocrinology department in Xi'an, China.

This chain uses TRBV20-1 with TRBJ2-5; D may be TRBD2 (6 bases). This receptor was identified in a female donor with Graves disease. Sequencing was performed on peripheral blood mononuclear cells (PBMCs), taken when the disease was refractory, from a patient treated with antithyroid drugs. This CDR3 reads CTSALGSSVIRDQETQYF. In nucleotides, the CDR3 is TGCACAAGTGCCCTGGGATCTAGCGTCATTAGGGACCAAGAGACCCAGTACTTC.